The 10 T cell receptor beta chains listed next were all sequenced from one sample in a study of cytomegalovirus exposure and HLA in healthy donors. Clones were read by immunoSEQ multiplex PCR, and TCRdb kept only the in-frame ones, dropping some. The sample yields around 250,000 clones, roughly 88% seen once. The specimen was PBMCs. These receptors came from a woman aged 25-40 years in good health and CMV-seronegative.

This clone has only one observation. This sequence joins TRBV28 and TRBJ2-1; 8 positions agree with TRBD1. The CDR3 runs to 15 residues. Unmatched junction bases numbered 8, after V lost 6 bases and J lost 4 bases. Germline V lookup: CDR1 MDHEN, CDR2 SYDVKM. The CDR3 nucleotides are TGTGCCAGCAGCCCCGGGACAGGTGGGTACAATGAGCAGTTCTTC. It encodes CASSPGTGGYNEQFF.

The chain combines TRBV6-5 with TRBJ2-1; the D call may be TRBD1 or TRBD2 (5 bases each). The CDR3 length is 14 residues. From germline, CDR1 is MNHEY and CDR2 SVGAGI. With 3 bases removed from V and 4 bases from J, the gap between germline ends came to 10 bases. The DNA of the CDR3 is TGTGCCAGCAGTTATCGGGACGTTTACAATGAGCAGTTCTTC. Protein: CASSYRDVYNEQFF.

The V gene is TRBV5-1, the J gene TRBJ1-2, with a weak D call TRBD1 (5 bases). The CDR3 length is 15 residues. CDR1 and CDR2 from the germline V gene are SGHRS and YFSETQ. Trimming took off 0 bases at V and 3 bases at J, with 12 bases between the two ends. CDR3 protein: CASSLGHRGDYGYTF. The CDR3 DNA reads TGCGCCAGCAGCTTGGGACACAGAGGGGACTATGGCTACACCTTC.

This chain links TRBV4-3 with TRBJ2-3; TRBD2 matches at 8 bases. CDR1 is LGHNA and CDR2 is YSLEER in the germline V gene. Trimming at V came to 0 bases and at J to 6 bases, leaving 11 bases not matched to a gene. The CDR3 totals 17 residues. CDR3 amino acids: CASSQDYGGRLSDTQYF. The CDR3 DNA reads TGCGCCAGCAGCCAAGATTACGGCGGGAGGTTATCCGATACGCAGTATTTT.

CDR3 region: CASSSHWTGVTGELFF. Written as DNA, the CDR3 is TGTGCCAGCAGCTCCCACTGGACAGGGGTTACCGGGGAGCTGTTTTTT. The chain is built from TRBV13 and TRBJ2-2; 9 positions agree with TRBD1. Germline CDR1 is PRHDT and CDR2 is FYEKMQ (reference sequence). This CDR3 spans 16 amino acids. Trimming at V came to 4 bases and at J to 5 bases, leaving 8 bases not matched to a gene.

The chain combines TRBV4-3 with TRBJ1-5, with D hard to call. CDR1 is LGHNA and CDR2 is YSLEER in the germline V gene. This CDR3 contains 15 residues. Trimming removed 0 bases from V and 6 bases from J, with 12 bases in between. In nucleotides, the CDR3 is TGCGCCAGCAGCCAAGACCGCTCGGCAGGTCAGCCCCAGCATTTT. The encoded protein is CASSQDRSAGQPQHF.

This sequence joins TRBV6-5 and TRBJ2-3, with a possible D match to TRBD2 (5 bases). The CDR3 runs to 16 residues. In germline, CDR1 is MNHEY, CDR2 SVGAGI. Deletions cut 3 bases from V and 2 bases from J, with 15 bases between. CDR3 bases: TGTGCCAGCAGTTATCGGTTGCGGGCCAACACAGATACGCAGTATTTT. Its protein product is CASSYRLRANTDTQYF.

Concerning this clone: This sample includes further DNA sequences coding for the same CDR3. This chain uses TRBV7-2 with TRBJ2-2; D not resolved. V lost 0 bases to trimming and J lost 2 bases, with 4 bases between them. The CDR3 is made up of 14 amino acids. CDR1 SGHTA and CDR2 FQGNSA come from the germline V gene. DNA of the CDR3: TGTGCCAGCAGCTTAGCCAGCAACACCGGGGAGCTGTTTTTT. The encoded protein is CASSLASNTGELFF.

V usage is TRBV19 and J usage is TRBJ2-1; a weak D match, TRBD2 (5 bases). V was trimmed by 4 bases and J by 4 bases, leaving 14 bases between them. There are 15 residues in the CDR3. Germline V gene sequence: CDR1 LNHDA, CDR2 SQIVND (reference sequence). The CDR3 loop reads CASSRLRELYNEQFF. The CDR3 DNA reads as TGTGCCAGTAGTAGGCTGAGGGAGCTGTACAATGAGCAGTTCTTC.

The chain has TRBV28 and TRBJ2-7; D is possibly TRBD1 (6 bases). Trimming took off 11 bases at V and 0 bases at J, with 14 bases between the two ends. The CDR3 extends over 13 amino acids. The germline V gene has CDR1 MDHEN and CDR2 SYDVKM. This chain's CDR3 is CAGARDNSYEQYF. CDR3 nucleotide sequence: TGTGCCGGCGCCCGGGACAACTCCTACGAGCAGTACTTC.